This is a list of T cell receptor beta chains from one sample in a study of T cell repertoires and Cas9 in healthy adults. Using immunoSEQ multiplex PCR, the repertoire was profiled, and TCRdb retains in-frame clones only, with some absent. The data show about 15,000 clones, 89% seen once. Sequencing was performed on Tregs (CD4+, CD25+, CD127-, CD137-, CD154-) from PBMCs; culture status not recorded. All receptors derive from a human donor in good health. Each CDR3 is given with its conserved first and last residue.

cdr3_aa j_call v_call
CASRKQGYIGQPQHF TRBJ1-5 TRBV19
CASSSPVQGELNTEAFF TRBJ1-1 TRBV18
CASSRDRGSPLHF TRBJ1-6 TRBV19
CASRDENTEAFF TRBJ1-1 TRBV28
CASSRTGDEQFF TRBJ2-1 TRBV6-5
CASGIRRGTDTQYF TRBJ2-3 TRBV19
CASSSTYQETQYF TRBJ2-5 TRBV4-2
CASSWGLVGVGGSFNEQFF TRBJ2-1 TRBV18
CASSLGQADYGYTF TRBJ1-2 TRBV7-2
CAISAYLVGADTQYF TRBJ2-3 TRBV10-3
CASSSEWGTGNTIYF TRBJ1-3 TRBV19
CASRSGTADTEAFF TRBJ1-1 TRBV6-6
CASSIRGGRSDEQFF TRBJ2-1 TRBV19
CASRFPGRPNYGYTF TRBJ1-2 TRBV19
CARSLEAGGTQYF TRBJ2-3 TRBV5-3
CSLVVSSGNTIYF TRBJ1-3 TRBV29-1
CASSVADDGKGTDTQYF TRBJ2-3 TRBV9
CASSPEGALANEKLFF TRBJ1-4 TRBV11-1
CASSERQNQETQYF TRBJ2-5 TRBV6-1
CASSFTGGTEAFF TRBJ1-1 TRBV7-2
CASSIGFTDTQYF TRBJ2-3 TRBV19
CASRDRDADTQYF TRBJ2-3 TRBV6-5
CASSLGGYNSPLHF TRBJ1-6 TRBV7-9
CASGFTGTRGEKLFF TRBJ1-4 TRBV5-1
CASSYNYRLAGQLLF TRBJ2-1 TRBV6-5
CASSQDNDRVGLNTEAFF TRBJ1-1 TRBV4-1
CAISVNRDYGYTF TRBJ1-2 TRBV10-3
CATSRSNSPLHF TRBJ1-6 TRBV15
CASSLSERGLYSEQYF TRBJ2-7 TRBV7-9
CASSLTSNTEAFF TRBJ1-1 TRBV5-1
CASRRQGHTGELFF TRBJ2-2 TRBV9
CASSSGGRAVRDTQYF TRBJ2-3 TRBV13
CASSEWGLNTEAFF TRBJ1-1 TRBV25-1
CAWSPISGFSNQPQHF TRBJ1-5 TRBV30
CASSQESLSSWVYNEQFF TRBJ2-1 TRBV4-1
CASRAGLSGTEAFF TRBJ1-1 TRBV7-8
CASSLVTLTTYNEQFF TRBJ2-1 TRBV7-2
CASSPMDLGNYGYTF TRBJ1-2 TRBV5-1
CASSFIFRGLPSPLHF TRBJ1-6 TRBV27
CASTFGQVTEAFF TRBJ1-1 TRBV19
CASSKMGAWPPNYGYTF TRBJ1-2 TRBV9
CASRPQGAGDQPQHF TRBJ1-5 TRBV6-5
CASRRQGGSGELFF TRBJ2-2 TRBV6-1
CASSLQGNTEAFF TRBJ1-1 TRBV11-2
CASSEGGGGKTQYF TRBJ2-5 TRBV25-1
CASSRQGYSGRKNIQYF TRBJ2-4 TRBV7-9
CASSIWGQLSDTQYF TRBJ2-3 TRBV19
CASSAPTRGGEETQYF TRBJ2-5 TRBV5-4
CASSYSSRYPEAFF TRBJ1-1 TRBV6-6
CATSALQTYSVTGTQYF TRBJ2-3 TRBV15
CASSHQEIAETQYF TRBJ2-5 TRBV4-1
CASRYGRGQSYTF TRBJ1-2 TRBV28
CASSRTGLGTYNEQFF TRBJ2-1 TRBV5-1
CASSLVGQAWRSGELFF TRBJ2-2 TRBV7-2
CASSLAAGGEGNQPQHF TRBJ1-5 TRBV5-6
CASSLVGGSSNSPLHF TRBJ1-6 TRBV7-2
CASSTTGLETQYF TRBJ2-5 TRBV5-6
CASSVGPTGSETQYF TRBJ2-5 TRBV9
CATNVRGGIMNTEAFF TRBJ1-1 TRBV2
CASSSGTGRREAFF TRBJ1-1 TRBV5-5